The 24 T cell receptor beta chains below all came from one sample that was sequenced in a study of blood T cells in healthy people across ages. The use of a sample-barcoded 5' primer and a J-beta primer mix characterized a second PCR of roughly 7 to 12 cycles. TCRdb re-called the 5' RACE reads with MiXCR, one entry per CDR3 protein. Among 780,000 or so distinct CDR3 sequences listed, 45% to 70% were seen once. The sequenced sample was blood. Source of these receptors: a man in his forties in good health.

The chain recombines TRBV12-3 or TRBV12-4 with TRBJ2-3, with 8 bases matching TRBD2. Trimming at V came to 8 bases and at J to 3 bases, leaving 16 bases not matched to a gene. CDR3 length: 17 amino acids. CDR3 DNA: TGTGCCAGCCTACTTAGATCTCGGGGGGGAGATACAGATACGCAGTATTTT. Translated, it gives CASLLRSRGGDTDTQYF.

CDR3 loop: CSAPDRKETQYF. In nucleotides, the CDR3 is TGCAGTGCACCGGACAGAAAAGAGACCCAGTACTTC. The rearrangement joins TRBV20-1 to TRBJ2-5; weak D call: TRBD1 (6 bases). From germline, CDR1 is DFQATT and CDR2 SNEGSKA (reference sequence). V gave up 6 bases and J gave up 3 bases, with 11 bases separating them. This CDR3 has 12 residues.

The rearrangement joins TRBV28 to TRBJ2-3; D unresolved. Germline assignment: CDR1 MDHEN and CDR2 SYDVKM. This CDR3 has 12 amino acids. Trimming removed 6 bases at V and 9 bases at J, with 13 bases between. The DNA of the CDR3 is TGTGCCAGCAGATATATGAGCCAGACGCAGTATTTT. Its protein is CASRYMSQTQYF.

This chain joins TRBV5-1 and TRBJ2-3, with TRBD2 as a possible D gene (5 bases). The ends were cut back, 4 bases at V and 0 bases at J, with 15 bases in the middle. Germline-derived CDR1 and CDR2 are SGHRS and YFSETQ. The CDR3 is made up of 16 amino acids. CDR3 residues: CASSPPTGSSTDTQYF. The CDR3 nucleotides are TGCGCCAGCAGCCCGCCGACGGGGAGTAGCACAGATACGCAGTATTTT.

V gene TRBV6-5 combines with J gene TRBJ1-1; TRBD1 might be the D (5 bases). The CDR3 spans 13 residues. V lost 7 bases and J 6 bases, leaving 15 bases between the germline ends. From germline, CDR1 is MNHEY and CDR2 SVGAGI. The CDR3 is CASTNRGWAEAFF. The CDR3 DNA follows: TGTGCCAGCACCAATCGGGGGTGGGCTGAAGCTTTCTTT.

This clonotype came up a few times. V gene TRBV24-1 combines with J gene TRBJ1-5; tentatively, D is TRBD1 (6 bases). The CDR3 loop spans 14 amino acids. Germline V gene data show CDR1 as KGHDR and CDR2 as SFDVKD. V was clipped by 6 bases and J by 7 bases, with 15 bases between them. The CDR3 region is CATSSTGFGQPQHF. CDR3 sequence (DNA): TGTGCCACCAGTTCCACAGGGTTCGGACAGCCCCAGCATTTT.

V gene TRBV15 combines with J gene TRBJ1-5; 8 bases align to TRBD1. CDR3 length: 16 amino acids. CDR1 and CDR2 from the germline V gene are LNHNV and YYDKDF (reference sequence). Trimming took 3 bases from V and 3 from J; bases not matched to a gene: 7. The CDR3 loop reads CATSSPGTGPNQPQHF. The CDR3, as DNA: TGTGCCACCAGCAGCCCCGGGACAGGCCCCAATCAGCCCCAGCATTTT.

The rearrangement joins TRBV6-1 to TRBJ2-7; D gene unclear. Trimming shortened V by 7 bases and J by 3 bases, and 13 bases separated the two germline ends. CDR1 and CDR2 (germline): MNHNS, SASEGT. The CDR3 contains 13 residues. CDR3 sequence: CASMGRVFYEQYF. The CDR3, as DNA: TGTGCCAGCATGGGTAGGGTATTCTACGAGCAGTACTTC.

V and J are TRBV2 and TRBJ2-1; TRBD2 aligns across 14 bases. CDR3 size: 16 residues. The germline V gene encodes CDR1 SNHLY and CDR2 FYNNEI. V was pared by 6 bases and J by 8 bases, with 9 bases of the junction left unmatched. CDR3 coding DNA: TGTGCCAGCAGCTCCTCGGGACTAGCGGGAGCCCATGAGCAGTTCTTC. This translates into CASSSSGLAGAHEQFF.

This clonotype was detected a few times. The rearrangement links TRBV28 to TRBJ1-4; D unresolved. The germline V gene encodes CDR1 MDHEN and CDR2 SYDVKM. This CDR3 is 12 amino acids long. The V end was cut by 6 bases, the J end by 5 bases, with 7 bases between. For the CDR3, the DNA is TGTGCCAGCAGCGAGGGAAATGAAAAACTGTTTTTT. Protein product: CASSEGNEKLFF.

There are a few counts of this clonotype. The rearrangement joins TRBV10-3 to TRBJ2-3; 7 bases agree with TRBD1. CDR3 length: 14 amino acids. Germline V CDR1 and CDR2: ENHRY, SYGVKD. After removal of 7 bases from V and 2 bases from J, the junction contained 6 bases not matched to a gene. Written as DNA, the CDR3 is TGTGCCATCACCACGGGACAGAACACAGATACGCAGTATTTT. Protein sequence: CAITTGQNTDTQYF.

The gene calls are TRBV25-1 and TRBJ1-2, with 7 nucleotides matching TRBD1. With V trimmed by 3 bases and J by 4 bases, 5 bases remained unmatched. The CDR3 contains 14 residues. The germline gives CDR1 MGHDK, CDR2 SYGVNS. In DNA, the CDR3 is TGTGCCAGCAGTGATTCGGGACAGATCTATGGCTACACCTTC. This sequence encodes CASSDSGQIYGYTF.

The rearrangement uses TRBV11-2 and TRBJ2-5; D possibly matches TRBD1 or TRBD2 (5 bases each). This CDR3 has 14 amino acids. CDR1 is SGHAT and CDR2 is FQNNGV in the germline V gene. V was clipped by 3 bases and J by 0 bases, with 8 bases between them. The DNA of the CDR3 is TGTGCCAGCAGCTTGGGGGTCAACCAAGAGACCCAGTACTTC. Its translation: CASSLGVNQETQYF. The complete variable domain, with remaining parts taken from reference TRBV11-2 and TRBJ2-5, reads EAGVAQSPRYKIIEKRQSVAFWCNPISGHATLYWYQQILGQGPKLLIQFQNNGVVDDSQLPKDRFSAERLKGVDSTLKIQPAKLEDSAVYLCASSLGVNQETQYFGPGTRLLVL.

This clonotype was seen a handful of times. V and J are TRBV5-6 and TRBJ2-7; D unresolved. The CDR3 is 16 residues long. Germline V gene data show CDR1 as SGHDT and CDR2 as YYEEEE. With 0 bases removed from V and 1 base from J, the gap between germline ends came to 14 bases. CDR3 residues: CASSLVGPGLSYEQYF. Written as DNA, the CDR3 is TGTGCCAGCAGCTTGGTCGGGCCAGGATTGTCCTACGAGCAGTACTTC.

The chain combines TRBV29-1 with TRBJ1-6; TRBD1 matches 7 bases. Germline assignment: CDR1 SQVTM and CDR2 ANQGSEA. This CDR3 has 15 residues. Here the CDR3 reads CRERTGLSYNSPLHF. Here the CDR3 DNA reads TGCAGAGAAAGGACAGGCCTCTCCTATAATTCACCCCTCCACTTT.

Comment on this clonotype: The junction departs from the called germline gene at one end, perhaps through a read error. The V gene is TRBV7-9, the J gene TRBJ2-1; D might be TRBD2 (5 bases). Germline V gives CDR1 SEHNR, CDR2 FQNEAQ (reference sequence). CDR3 size: 13 residues. Here the CDR3 reads CACSSSGPNEQFF. The CDR3 nucleotides are TGTGCCTGCAGCTCGAGCGGCCCAAATGAGCAGTTCTTC.

The chain uses TRBV20-1 and TRBJ1-2; tentatively, D is TRBD1 (6 bases). The germline V and J ends were trimmed by 6 bases and 2 bases, with 19 bases remaining between them. CDR3 length: 15 residues. Germline CDR1 is DFQATT and CDR2 is SNEGSKA (reference sequence). The CDR3 is CSATGADSFNYGYTF. CDR3 coding DNA: TGCAGTGCGACAGGTGCCGATAGTTTCAACTATGGCTACACCTTC.

This chain uses TRBV20-1 with TRBJ2-1, with D perhaps TRBD2 (6 bases). This CDR3 is built from 14 residues. Germline V gives CDR1 DFQATT, CDR2 SNEGSKA (reference sequence). The ends were cut back, 2 bases at V and 6 bases at J, with 14 bases in the middle. The DNA of the CDR3 is TGCAGTGCTAGACCCCCACTAGCTTCCAATGAGCAGTTCTTC. This translates into CSARPPLASNEQFF.

This clonotype was observed a handful of times. This sequence joins TRBV27 and TRBJ2-1; 7 bases agree with TRBD1. This CDR3 spans 14 amino acids. Germline-derived CDR1 and CDR2 are MNHEY and SMNVEV (reference sequence). Trimming at V came to 2 bases and at J to 7 bases, leaving 5 bases not matched to a gene. The CDR3: CASSLRDRLNEQFF. The CDR3 DNA reads as TGTGCCAGCAGTTTAAGGGACAGACTAAATGAGCAGTTCTTC.

This chain uses TRBV3-1 with TRBJ2-5; D possibly corresponds to TRBD1 (8 bases). Germline loops: CDR1 LGHDT, CDR2 YNNKEL (reference sequence). V lost 4 bases, J lost 2 bases, and 14 bases lay in between. The CDR3 length is 15 residues. For the CDR3, the DNA is TGTGCCAGCAGCCCACCACAGGGGGGGCAAGAGACCCAGTACTTC. Protein: CASSPPQGGQETQYF.

This rearrangement joins TRBV9 to TRBJ2-7; unclear D gene. This CDR3 region has 15 residues. From germline, CDR1 is SGDLS and CDR2 YYNGEE. The V gene lost 0 bases and the J gene lost 0 bases, with 10 bases spanning the gap. The CDR3, as DNA: TGTGCCAGCAGCGTAGTTGGCGAGAGCTCCTACGAGCAGTACTTC. Its translation is CASSVVGESSYEQYF. Filled out from reference TRBV9 and TRBJ2-7, the complete variable domain reads DSGVTQTPKHLITATGQRVTLRCSPRSGDLSVYWYQQSLDQGLQFLIQYYNGEERAKGNILERFSAQQFPDLHSELNLSSLELGDSALYFCASSVVGESSYEQYFGPGTRLTVT.

Notes on this clonotype: An end of the junction differs from the germline gene, which may be a read error. V is TRBV27 and J is TRBJ2-4, with 9 bases aligning to TRBD1. Germline loops: CDR1 MNHEY, CDR2 SMNVEV (reference sequence). The CDR3 is 13 residues long. The CDR3 spells CASSVSTGGIQYF. The CDR3 nucleotides are TGTGCCAGCAGTGTATCGACAGGGGGCATTCAGTACTTC.

This chain connects TRBV3-1 to TRBJ1-2; D gene uncertain. V was cut by 2 bases and J by 1 base, with 5 bases left in between. This CDR3 contains 13 residues. Germline V gene sequence: CDR1 LGHDT, CDR2 YNNKEL (reference sequence). CDR3 region: CASSQRDNYGYTF. The DNA of the CDR3 is TGTGCCAGCAGCCAAAGAGATAACTATGGCTACACCTTC.

This chain joins TRBV4-3 and TRBJ2-1; D is ambiguous. Germline CDR1 reads LGHNA; CDR2 reads YSLEER. This CDR3 spans 14 amino acids. Trimming took 0 bases from V and 9 from J, leaving 12 bases between them. The CDR3 spells CASSQDQPLFEQFF. The DNA for the CDR3 is TGCGCCAGCAGCCAAGATCAACCCCTCTTTGAGCAGTTCTTC.